The 5 T cell receptor beta chains reported below all come from one sample, sequenced in a study of blood T cell repertoires in COVID-19. TCRdb's table, derived via immunoSEQ multiplex PCR, lists solely in-frame clones and lacks some. The repertoire includes under 50,000 clones, 70% to 90% of them detected once, and roughly 16% sits in the top ten. The sequencing sample was made of peripheral blood. The receptors here all came from a man in his 70s with active COVID-19.

V usage is TRBV19 and J usage is TRBJ2-6; possibly TRBD2 for D (5 bases). The CDR3 runs to 16 residues. Germline-derived CDR1 and CDR2 are LNHDA and SQIVND (reference sequence). The V end was cut by 4 bases, the J end by 4 bases, with 14 bases between. The CDR3 nucleotides are TGTGCCAGTAGTAGACTCAGCGGTGGCGGGGCCAACGTCCTGACTTTC. Translation gives CASSRLSGGGANVLTF.

This clone was counted between two and nine times. V and J are TRBV4-1 and TRBJ1-1, with D perhaps matching TRBD1 (6 bases). Trimming cost V 4 bases and J 1 base, with 10 bases left between them. This CDR3 has 14 amino acids. Germline CDR1 and CDR2: MGHRA and YSYEKL. CDR3 protein: CASSPMDRNTEAFF. The DNA for the CDR3 is TGCGCCAGCAGCCCAATGGACAGGAACACTGAAGCTTTCTTT.

V and J are TRBV6-5 and TRBJ1-2; 8 positions agree with TRBD1. Germline CDR1 MNHEY, CDR2 SVGAGI. The length of the CDR3 is 13 residues. V lost 10 bases and J lost 4; bases outside the gene matches: 8. The CDR3 DNA follows: TGTGCCATCGAATCCGACAGGGGCTATGGCTACACCTTC. It is translated as CAIESDRGYGYTF.

The CDR3 loop is CASSFNPPGLAGSKDTQYF. CDR3 in DNA: TGTGCCAGCAGTTTTAACCCCCCGGGACTAGCGGGGTCCAAGGATACGCAGTATTTT. The chain recombines TRBV27 with TRBJ2-3; 13 nucleotides align to TRBD2. CDR1 and CDR2 from the germline V gene are MNHEY and SMNVEV (reference sequence). The CDR3 covers 19 residues. The junction had 15 bases not matched to a gene; V was cut back by 3 bases and J by 6 bases.

The chain carries TRBV10-3 and TRBJ2-7, with TRBD1 matching over 9 bases. Trimming took 0 bases from V and 4 from J; bases not matched to a gene: 13. Germline V gene sequence: CDR1 ENHRY, CDR2 SYGVKD. The CDR3 is made up of 18 amino acids. The CDR3 protein is CAISESVLGTGIVYEQYF. The CDR3 nucleotides read TGTGCCATCAGTGAGTCAGTGCTAGGGACAGGGATTGTATACGAGCAGTACTTC.